Only a few counts were recorded for the clone carrying this T cell receptor (beta chain). Purity exceeding 95% was reached by all sorted populations. This specimen belongs to a study of beta chain features in type 1 diabetes. Isolated RNA was reverse transcribed in full, so expressed TCRB transcripts were sequenced. Naive, central memory and regulatory T cell samples came to a mean of around 3.5 million reads. The data were produced by immunoSEQ multiplex PCR, yet TCRdb's version contains in-frame clones alone and is incomplete. Here the sample spans around 300,000 clones, roughly 8% being singletons. The material sequenced was central memory CD4+ T cells from blood. The clonotype was recovered from a young woman in good health.

CDR3 sequence (DNA): TGTGCCAGCAGTTTTAGCGGGAACACAGATACGCAGTATTTT. It specifies CASSFSGNTDTQYF. V usage is TRBV7-9 and J usage is TRBJ2-3; 8 nucleotides align to TRBD2. Trimming cost V 6 bases and J 2 bases; bases outside gene matches: 4. There are 14 residues in the CDR3. The V gene's germline CDR1 is SEHNR and CDR2 FQNEAQ (reference sequence).